The T cell receptor beta chain described here comes from a study of T cells in Graves' hyperthyroidism and ophthalmopathy. This clonotype was counted ten times or more. The germline V and J ends were trimmed by 0 bases and 6 bases, with 18 bases remaining between them. The CDR3 length is 15 residues. Germline CDR1 GTSNPN, CDR2 SVGIG (reference sequence). RNA transcripts yielded amplified TCR beta CDR3 regions. First-round RT-PCR targeting the TCR CDR3 was performed with the HTBI primer set. TCRdb independently ran MiXCR on the multiplex PCR reads; one entry per CDR3 protein. Among fewer than 400,000 distinct CDR3 sequences listed, around 16% were seen once.

The rearrangement joins TRBV30 to TRBJ2-7; perhaps TRBD1 as D (6 bases). Sample: blood. The sequence was obtained from a woman aged 18-35 years with Graves' hyperthyroidism that later progressed to Graves' ophthalmopathy. The CDR3 is CAWSVRLYRDPEQYF. CDR3 nucleotides: TGTGCCTGGAGTGTACGTCTCTACAGGGATCCCGAGCAGTACTTC.